Presented here are 29 T cell receptor beta chains from one specimen sequenced in a study of shared clonotypes between healthy human individuals. The table came from immunoSEQ multiplex PCR; TCRdb's copy has only in-frame clones and leaves some out. The sample has 1 million to 1.3 million clones, roughly 74% seen once. The sequenced sample consisted of memory CD4+ T cells from PBMCs. Described subset: CD45RA-negative fraction. The source of these receptors is a man younger than 35 in good health. Some clones in this sample may be carry-over from other donors' samples.

The rearrangement links TRBV18 to TRBJ2-7; 7 positions match TRBD2. The CDR3 has 16 residues. CDR1 and CDR2 (germline): KGHSH, LQKENI. The trim removed 3 bases at V and 0 bases at J, leaving 8 bases unmatched. Written as DNA, the CDR3 is TGTGCCAGCTCACCCCCCGTGGGAGGGCTCTCCTACGAGCAGTACTTC. Encoded protein: CASSPPVGGLSYEQYF.

This clone was seen only a few times. The V call is TRBV28, the J call TRBJ2-1; perhaps TRBD1 as D (6 bases). V dropped 11 bases and J dropped 6 bases, with 20 bases sitting between them. Germline values: CDR1 MDHEN, CDR2 SYDVKM. CDR3 length: 14 amino acids. CDR3 sequence reads: CASKGFGGLNEQFF. The CDR3, as DNA: TGTGCCTCAAAAGGGTTTGGGGGCCTCAATGAGCAGTTCTTC. The variable domain in full, with the rest retrieved from reference TRBV28 and TRBJ2-1, is DVKVTQSSRYLVKRTGEKVFLECVQDMDHENMFWYRQDPGLGLRLIYFSYDVKMKEKGDIPEGYSVSREKKERFSLILESASTNQTSMYLCASKGFGGLNEQFFGPGTRLTVL.

The V call is TRBV7-2, the J call TRBJ2-3; 7 bases map to TRBD2. The CDR3 extends over 16 amino acids. After removal of 2 bases from V and 4 bases from J, the junction contained 9 bases not matched to a gene. Germline V gene lookup returns CDR1 SGHTA and CDR2 FQGNSA. CDR3 amino acids: CASSLLGGGIADTQYF. In DNA form, the CDR3 reads TGTGCCAGCAGCTTACTCGGGGGAGGGATAGCAGATACGCAGTATTTT.

This chain joins TRBV30 and TRBJ2-7; tentatively, D is TRBD2 (7 bases). The CDR3 contains 12 residues. CDR1 and CDR2 from the germline V gene are GTSNPN and SVGIG (reference sequence). Trimming cost V 0 bases and J 7 bases, with 10 bases left between them. The CDR3 region has the DNA TGTGCCTGGAGTGTCGGGGGGCGGGAGCAGTACTTC. Translated: CAWSVGGREQYF. Together with reference TRBV30 and TRBJ2-7, the CDR3 gives the full variable domain: SQTIHQWPATLVQPVGSPLSLECTVEGTSNPNLYWYRQAAGRGLQLLFYSVGIGQISSEVPQNLSASRPQDRQFILSSKKLLLSDSGFYLCAWSVGGREQYFGPGTRLTVT.

The chain employs TRBV6-5 and TRBJ1-1; D is ambiguous. V was clipped by 6 bases and J by 0 bases, with 8 bases between them. The CDR3 spans 13 residues. The germline gives CDR1 MNHEY, CDR2 SVGAGI. As DNA, the CDR3 is TGTGCCAGCAGGGCAGGCATGAACACTGAAGCTTTCTTT. Translating gives CASRAGMNTEAFF.

As to this clone: The conserved phenylalanine or tryptophan normally closing the CDR3 is absent here, so this likely arose from a read error. The chain has TRBV27 and TRBJ1-2; D might be TRBD1 (5 bases). V lost 3 bases, J lost 4 bases, and 12 bases lay in between. Germline-derived CDR1 and CDR2 are MNHEY and SMNVEV (reference sequence). The CDR3 is made up of 14 amino acids. CDR3 DNA sequence: TGTGCCAGCAGTTTCCACCGGGACTCCTATGGCTACACCCTC. Protein sequence: CASSFHRDSYGYTL.

This clone was observed at least ten times. The chain recombines TRBV29-1 with TRBJ2-7, with D perhaps TRBD2 (5 bases). V lost 4 bases to trimming and J lost 12 bases, with 13 bases between them. CDR3 length: 10 amino acids. Germline loops: CDR1 SQVTM, CDR2 ANQGSEA. The CDR3 DNA sequence: TGCAGCGTTGTCTCGAGAGGGCCGTACTTC. It is translated as CSVVSRGPYF.

The gene calls are TRBV18 and TRBJ2-6; 8 nucleotides align to TRBD1. CDR1 is KGHSH, CDR2 LQKENI, per germline. The CDR3 is made up of 18 amino acids. With 0 bases clipped from V and 4 bases from J, the junction kept 8 bases outside the gene matches. The CDR3 loop is CASSPPWQGAGGANVLTF. DNA of the CDR3: TGTGCCAGCTCACCACCGTGGCAGGGGGCAGGAGGGGCCAACGTCCTGACTTTC.

The CDR3 DNA is TGCAGCGTTGCGGGACAGGGGATAACAGATACGCAGTATTTT. It codes for CSVAGQGITDTQYF. This chain connects TRBV29-1 to TRBJ2-3; 10 bases agree with TRBD1. CDR3 length: 14 residues. Unmatched junction bases numbered 4, after V lost 4 bases and J lost 3 bases. CDR1 is SQVTM and CDR2 is ANQGSEA in the germline V gene.

The chain recombines TRBV20-1 with TRBJ2-7; D call uncertain. V was cut by 6 bases and J by 2 bases, with 8 bases left in between. This CDR3 has 11 residues. Per germline, CDR1 DFQATT and CDR2 SNEGSKA (reference sequence). The CDR3 loop is CSATPAYEQYF. The CDR3 nucleotides are TGCAGTGCCACCCCGGCCTACGAGCAGTACTTC.

This clone has only one observation. The chain has TRBV28 and TRBJ1-2; D not certain. CDR1 is MDHEN and CDR2 is SYDVKM in the germline V gene. V lost 8 bases, J lost 3 bases, and 10 bases lay in between. The CDR3 consists of 12 residues. The CDR3 region is CASAEWDYGYTF. The CDR3 nucleotides read TGTGCCAGCGCCGAGTGGGACTATGGCTACACCTTC.

This clone has more than one count but fewer than ten. This chain connects TRBV5-1 to TRBJ2-5; 7 nucleotides agree with TRBD2. Germline CDR1 reads SGHRS; CDR2 reads YFSETQ. The CDR3 contains 14 residues. V gave up 2 bases and J gave up 5 bases; unmatched junction bases: 6. CDR3 DNA sequence: TGCGCCAGCAGCTTCACCAGCGGGAAGGAGACCCAGTACTTC. This codes for CASSFTSGKETQYF. Full variable domain (remainder filled in from reference TRBV5-1 and TRBJ2-5): KAGVTQTPRYLIKTRGQQVTLSCSPISGHRSVSWYQQTPGQGLQFLFEYFSETQRNKGNFPGRFSGRQFSNSRSEMNVSTLELGDSALYLCASSFTSGKETQYFGPGTRLLVL.

The rearrangement joins TRBV5-1 to TRBJ1-6; 9 bases fit TRBD1. The CDR3 spans 16 residues. V was clipped by 4 bases and J by 8 bases; unmatched bases: 10. Per germline, CDR1 SGHRS and CDR2 YFSETQ. As DNA, the CDR3 is TGCGCCAGCAGCCCCGACTCGACAGGGGGGGATTCACCCCTCCACTTT. Translating it yields CASSPDSTGGDSPLHF.

The chain joins TRBV7-5 to TRBJ1-1; the table's D call, TRBD1, was not checked against the DNA. TRBV7-5 is an annotated pseudogene. CDR3 length: 13 amino acids. The CDR3: CVRSHDMNTEAFF. CDR3 nucleotides: TGTGTCAGAAGCCACGACATGAACACTGAAGCTTTCTTT.

Only a few counts were recorded for this clone. The CDR3 reads CASSQDRRGYEQYF. DNA for the CDR3: TGCGCCAGCAGCCAAGATCGACGGGGGTACGAGCAGTACTTC. This sequence joins TRBV4-3 and TRBJ2-7; D may be TRBD2 (6 bases). The germline V gene has CDR1 LGHNA and CDR2 YSLEER. The CDR3 covers 14 residues. V gave up 0 bases and J gave up 4 bases, with 10 bases separating them.

The chain carries TRBV7-9 and TRBJ1-4, with D unclear. The CDR3 sequence is 15 residues long. Trimming shortened V by 1 base and J by 3 bases, and 9 bases separated the two germline ends. From germline, CDR1 is SEHNR and CDR2 FQNEAQ (reference sequence). The CDR3 here is CASSLGPGSNEKLFF. Written as DNA, the CDR3 is TGTGCCAGCAGCTTAGGTCCGGGGTCTAATGAAAAACTGTTTTTT.

The chain joins TRBV4-2 to TRBJ2-2; 16 bases line up with TRBD2. The CDR3 has 19 residues. The junction had 7 bases not matched to a gene; V was cut back by 3 bases and J by 3 bases. CDR1 and CDR2 (germline): LGHNA, YNFKEQ. This CDR3 is CASSQAPGLAGGDTGELFF. As DNA, the CDR3 is TGTGCCAGCAGCCAGGCCCCGGGACTAGCGGGAGGGGACACCGGGGAGCTGTTTTTT.

The CDR3 here is CASSLEFAESYEQYF. CDR3 bases: TGCGCCAGCAGCTTGGAGTTCGCGGAGTCCTACGAGCAGTACTTC. This sequence joins TRBV5-1 and TRBJ2-7; no definite D call. The CDR3 consists of 15 residues. Trimming left V 0 bases short and J 1 base short, with 11 bases between. Germline V gene sequence: CDR1 SGHRS, CDR2 YFSETQ.

The V call is TRBV2, the J call TRBJ1-2, with 8 nucleotides matching TRBD1. The length of the CDR3 is 12 residues. The junction had 7 bases not matched to a gene; V was cut back by 8 bases and J by 8 bases. Per the germline V gene, CDR1 is SNHLY and CDR2 is FYNNEI. The CDR3: CASRRQGFGYTF. Written as DNA, the CDR3 is TGTGCCAGCCGTCGACAGGGGTTCGGCTACACCTTC.

This chain uses TRBV9 with TRBJ2-1; 9 bases line up with TRBD2. Germline V lookup: CDR1 SGDLS, CDR2 YYNGEE. This CDR3 contains 15 residues. Unmatched junction bases numbered 6, after V lost 0 bases and J lost 8 bases. The CDR3 reads CASSVASGVWDEQFF. CDR3 nucleotide sequence: TGTGCCAGCAGCGTAGCTAGCGGGGTTTGGGATGAGCAGTTCTTC.

V is TRBV9 and J is TRBJ1-2; D is possibly TRBD1 (5 bases). The V end lost 0 bases, the J end lost 3 bases, and 9 bases lay between the germline ends. The CDR3 consists of 14 residues. CDR1 is SGDLS, CDR2 YYNGEE, per germline. The CDR3 DNA sequence: TGTGCCAGCAGCGTAGATCCGGGGGACTATGGCTACACCTTC. It is translated as CASSVDPGDYGYTF.

The CDR3 loop is CASSSLAGASGETQYF. The CDR3, as DNA: TGCGCCAGCAGCTCACTAGCGGGAGCCTCCGGGGAGACCCAGTACTTC. The genes are TRBV5-1 and TRBJ2-5; TRBD2 matches at 11 bases. Germline V gene lookup returns CDR1 SGHRS and CDR2 YFSETQ. V was clipped by 3 bases and J by 5 bases; unmatched bases: 9. CDR3 length: 16 residues.

This chain connects TRBV5-1 to TRBJ2-1; 14 nucleotides agree with TRBD2. This CDR3 is 16 amino acids long. The V segment lost 4 bases and the J segment 6 bases; nucleotides outside the gene matches: 6. Germline values: CDR1 SGHRS, CDR2 YFSETQ. The CDR3 DNA sequence: TGCGCCAGCAGCGGACTAGCGGGAGGCGCCTCCAATGAGCAGTTCTTC. It specifies CASSGLAGGASNEQFF.

This sequence joins TRBV27 and TRBJ1-1, with D possibly TRBD1 on 5 matching bases. CDR1 is MNHEY and CDR2 is SMNVEV in the germline V gene (reference sequence). V lost 5 bases and J lost 1, with 14 bases in between. There are 15 residues in the CDR3. The CDR3 here is CASSDWGRPNTEAFF. Here the CDR3 DNA reads TGTGCCAGCAGTGACTGGGGCAGGCCGAACACTGAAGCTTTCTTT.

This clone was picked up a small number of times. The chain recombines TRBV5-6 with TRBJ1-2; TRBD1 agrees at 8 bases. The J segment lost 8 bases and the V segment lost 4 bases, leaving 13 bases of the junction unmatched. The CDR3 covers 15 residues. Looked up from germline, CDR1 is SGHDT and CDR2 is YYEEEE. The CDR3 coding sequence is TGTGCCAGCAGCCGGACCCGCAGGGGGCGCGGCGGCTACACCTTC. This gives the protein CASSRTRRGRGGYTF.

The chain couples TRBV6-9 to TRBJ2-1; 7 nucleotides align to TRBD2. The CDR3 is 16 amino acids. The germline gives CDR1 MNHGY, CDR2 SVAAGI. V trimming: 0 bases; J trimming: 7 bases; junction bases outside the gene matches: 9. CDR3 loop: CASSYSSLADDNEQFF. The CDR3 region has the DNA TGTGCCAGCAGTTATTCGTCCCTAGCGGACGATAATGAGCAGTTCTTC.

The chain employs TRBV7-9 and TRBJ1-3; D not resolved. Trimming stripped 5 bases from V and 0 bases from J, with 17 bases between. Germline V lookup: CDR1 SEHNR, CDR2 FQNEAQ (reference sequence). CDR3 length: 17 amino acids. CDR3 loop: CASSTSRSRVSGNTIYF. The CDR3 DNA reads TGTGCCAGCAGCACGTCCAGGTCTCGGGTCTCTGGAAACACCATATATTTT.

This clone was counted once. V usage is TRBV28 and J usage is TRBJ2-7, with D unclear. The V gene's germline CDR1 is MDHEN and CDR2 SYDVKM. Deletions cut 4 bases from V and 2 bases from J, with 15 bases between. The CDR3 has 15 residues. The CDR3 loop reads CASSSGPGLAYEQYF. CDR3 coding DNA: TGTGCCAGCAGTTCTGGCCCCGGGCTAGCCTACGAGCAGTACTTC. Looking up the rest from reference TRBV28 and TRBJ2-7 gives the full variable domain: DVKVTQSSRYLVKRTGEKVFLECVQDMDHENMFWYRQDPGLGLRLIYFSYDVKMKEKGDIPEGYSVSREKKERFSLILESASTNQTSMYLCASSSGPGLAYEQYFGPGTRLTVT.

This clone has more than one count but fewer than ten. The chain is built from TRBV4-1 and TRBJ2-7, with a weak D call TRBD2 (5 bases). Germline V lookup: CDR1 MGHRA, CDR2 YSYEKL. Trimming left V 1 base short and J 4 bases short, with 11 bases between. This CDR3 spans 14 amino acids. Written as DNA, the CDR3 is TGCGCCAGCAGCCAAGGACAAACGGGATACGAGCAGTACTTC. This translates into CASSQGQTGYEQYF.